The 22 T cell receptor beta chains below all came from one sample that was sequenced in a study of response to subunit inactivated influenza vaccine. TCRdb re-analysed the RT-PCR reads in MiXCR, keeping a single row per CDR3 protein. Here the sample spans approximately 490,000 distinct CDR3 sequences, more than 7% being singletons. Sequenced here: PBMCs from blood, sampled around 25 months after vaccination. These receptors came from a man aged 45 to 70 who received an inactivated influenza vaccine.

The rearrangement joins TRBV7-2 to TRBJ2-7; D uncertain. The CDR3 contains 12 residues. Between the trimmed V and J ends, which lost 3 bases and 4 bases, there was a span of 7 bases. Germline CDR1 SGHTA, CDR2 FQGNSA. The CDR3 spells CASSFQDYEQYF. In DNA form, the CDR3 reads TGTGCCAGCAGCTTCCAAGATTACGAGCAGTACTTC.

The chain couples TRBV10-3 to TRBJ2-1; D is ambiguous. CDR1 ENHRY and CDR2 SYGVKD come from the germline V gene. The CDR3 is 11 residues long. V lost 10 bases, J lost 7 bases, and 11 bases lay in between. The CDR3 DNA follows: TGTGCCACCGGTGGAAGGAATGAGCAGTTCTTC. Translation gives CATGGRNEQFF.

This sequence joins TRBV4-2 and TRBJ2-7; D unclear. The CDR3 runs to 16 residues. Germline CDR1 is LGHNA and CDR2 is YNFKEQ. V lost 4 bases to trimming and J lost 4 bases, with 20 bases between them. The CDR3 is CASSPSRAGKTYEQYF. CDR3 sequence (DNA): TGTGCCAGCAGCCCCAGCCGGGCTGGGAAGACGTACGAGCAGTACTTC.

Ten or more counts support this clonotype. The rearrangement links TRBV12-3 or TRBV12-4 to TRBJ2-2; tentatively, D is TRBD1 (6 bases). The CDR3 has 13 residues. Trimming removed 6 bases from V and 8 bases from J, with 13 bases in between. CDR3 region: CASRSGTTGELFF. The CDR3 DNA sequence: TGTGCCAGCAGGTCCGGGACAACAGGGGAGCTGTTTTTT.

This chain uses TRBV3-1 with TRBJ2-3, with D uncertain. The CDR3 consists of 13 residues. V shed 0 bases and J shed 5 bases, with 6 bases lying between them. The germline CDR1 and CDR2 sequences are LGHDT and YNNKEL (reference sequence). The CDR3 DNA is TGTGCCAGCAGCCAAGATATAAAAGATACGCAGTATTTT. Its protein product is CASSQDIKDTQYF.

The chain combines TRBV9 with TRBJ1-1; 7 positions match TRBD1. The CDR3 runs to 13 residues. Germline CDR1 is SGDLS and CDR2 is YYNGEE. The trim removed 0 bases at V and 11 bases at J, leaving 7 bases unmatched. The CDR3 spells CASSVGETGMAFF. CDR3 DNA sequence: TGTGCCAGCAGCGTAGGGGAGACAGGGATGGCTTTCTTT.

This clonotype has ten or more counts. J is TRBJ2-1 and V is TRBV5-1, with 10 positions matching TRBD2. Per germline, CDR1 SGHRS and CDR2 YFSETQ. CDR3 length: 14 amino acids. V was clipped by 3 bases and J by 8 bases; unmatched bases: 5. As DNA, the CDR3 is TGCGCCAGCAGCTGGAGGACTAGCGGCGATGAGCAGTTCTTC. Translated: CASSWRTSGDEQFF.

The DNA of the CDR3 is TGCGCCAGCAGCCAGGCCGGGACGGCGAACACCGGGGAGCTGTTTTTT. Encoded protein: CASSQAGTANTGELFF. The V gene is TRBV4-3, the J gene TRBJ2-2; D tentatively fits TRBD1 or TRBD2 (5 bases each). Germline V CDR1 and CDR2: LGHNA, YSLEER. This CDR3 region has 16 residues. Trimming left V 3 bases short and J 0 bases short, with 11 bases between.

In its sample, this clonotype was seen many times. V and J are TRBV3-1 and TRBJ2-4; tentative D call: TRBD2 (5 bases). Looked up from germline, CDR1 is LGHDT and CDR2 is YNNKEL (reference sequence). With 0 bases removed from V and 6 bases from J, the gap between germline ends came to 15 bases. The CDR3 has 16 residues. The CDR3 loop reads CASSQDLAGEGNIQYF. The CDR3 DNA follows: TGTGCCAGCAGCCAAGATCTGGCGGGCGAGGGAAACATTCAGTACTTC.

This clonotype has only one observation. The chain has TRBV3-1 and TRBJ1-6; 7 bases are shared with TRBD1. Trimming cost V 11 bases and J 10 bases; bases outside gene matches: 8. The CDR3 extends over 12 amino acids. Germline V CDR1 and CDR2: LGHDT, YNNKEL (reference sequence). CDR3 sequence: CACTTGESPLHF. The CDR3 DNA follows: TGTGCCTGCACCACAGGGGAATCACCCCTCCACTTT.

This clonotype was counted between two and nine times. The chain employs TRBV7-2 and TRBJ2-3; 15 bases match TRBD2. CDR3 length equals 17 residues. Germline V gene data show CDR1 as SGHTA and CDR2 as FQGNSA. Trimming removed 4 bases from V and 5 bases from J; junction bases left unmatched: 7. The CDR3 DNA reads TGTGCCAGCAGCTCAAGGACTAGCGGGGGGGCCGGAGATACGCAGTATTTT. It yields the protein CASSSRTSGGAGDTQYF.

This clonotype was seen a few times. The rearrangement uses TRBV5-1 and TRBJ2-1; no clear D gene. The CDR3 sequence is 14 residues long. Deletions cut 5 bases from V and 2 bases from J, with 11 bases between. Germline V CDR1 and CDR2: SGHRS, YFSETQ. The CDR3 spells CASSIEPAYNEQFF. Here the CDR3 DNA reads TGCGCCAGCAGTATCGAACCCGCCTACAATGAGCAGTTCTTC.

This clonotype was picked up a small number of times. The rearrangement links TRBV11-1 to TRBJ2-3; 11 bases map to TRBD2. Looked up from germline, CDR1 is SGHAT and CDR2 is FQDESV (reference sequence). The CDR3 sequence is 20 residues long. V shed 1 base and J 5 bases; nucleotides not matched to a gene: 17. The CDR3 is CASSLGGGFSGRAGEDTQYF. CDR3 DNA sequence: TGTGCCAGCAGCTTAGGTGGTGGATTTAGCGGGAGGGCCGGTGAAGATACGCAGTATTTT. Full variable domain (rest looked up from reference TRBV11-1 and TRBJ2-3): EAEVAQSPRYKITEKSQAVAFWCDPISGHATLYWYRQILGQGPELLVQFQDESVVDDSQLPKDRFSAERLKGVDSTLKIQPAELGDSAMYLCASSLGGGFSGRAGEDTQYFGPGTRLTVL.

Here the CDR3 DNA reads TGTGCCTGGAAGAGGACAGGGGGCTATGGCTACACCTTC. It encodes CAWKRTGGYGYTF. J is TRBJ1-2 and V is TRBV30; the match to TRBD1 covers 10 bases. Germline lookup yields CDR1 GTSNPN and CDR2 SVGIG (reference sequence). CDR3 length: 13 amino acids. The V segment lost 4 bases and the J segment 4 bases; nucleotides outside the gene matches: 3.

The chain joins TRBV6-1 to TRBJ2-7; no definite D call. CDR3 size: 13 residues. Trimming took 6 bases from V and 4 from J, leaving 13 bases between them. Germline CDR1 reads MNHNS; CDR2 reads SASEGT. In DNA, the CDR3 is TGTGCCAGCAGAACTTTACCCCTATACGAGCAGTACTTC. Translating gives CASRTLPLYEQYF.

This clonotype was counted only a few times. The chain has TRBV18 and TRBJ1-1; no firm D call. The CDR3 runs to 14 residues. The V gene's germline CDR1 is KGHSH and CDR2 LQKENI. The ends were cut back, 0 bases at V and 8 bases at J, with 13 bases in the middle. CDR3 in amino acids: CASSPPRTSAEAFF. In DNA form, the CDR3 reads TGTGCCAGCTCACCACCCCGAACGTCAGCCGAAGCTTTCTTT.

This clonotype was detected only a few times. The gene calls are TRBV6-5 and TRBJ1-2; D unresolved. V was clipped by 0 bases and J by 4 bases, with 9 bases between them. The CDR3 has 14 residues. The germline CDR1 and CDR2 sequences are MNHEY and SVGAGI. The CDR3 region is CASSYSPGPYGYTF. In DNA form, the CDR3 reads TGTGCCAGCAGTTACTCCCCAGGCCCCTATGGCTACACCTTC.

This clonotype turned up a few times. A junction end diverges from the germline sequence, so it may reflect a read error. V and J are TRBV4-2 and TRBJ2-7, with 8 bases matching TRBD1. CDR3 length: 14 amino acids. Germline V gene data show CDR1 as LGHNA and CDR2 as YNFKEQ. In DNA, the CDR3 is TGTGCCAGCAGCCAAGTCCAGGGGGCCGCCGCGGGATCCTTC. Residues: CASSQVQGAAAGSF.

The chain uses TRBV27 and TRBJ2-7, with TRBD1 as a possible D gene (5 bases). CDR1 and CDR2 (germline): MNHEY, SMNVEV (reference sequence). This CDR3 is 14 amino acids long. V was clipped by 5 bases and J by 0 bases, with 11 bases between them. The DNA for the CDR3 is TGTGCCAGCAGTCCTATGACAGCCTCCTACGAGCAGTACTTC. Its translation: CASSPMTASYEQYF.

The chain joins TRBV5-6 to TRBJ2-7; TRBD2 might be the D (6 bases). Germline CDR1 and CDR2: SGHDT and YYEEEE. The CDR3 has 13 amino acids. V lost 4 bases, J lost 2 bases, and 10 bases lay in between. CDR3 sequence reads: CASSQGLTYEQYF. The DNA of the CDR3 is TGTGCCAGCAGCCAGGGACTGACCTACGAGCAGTACTTC. Supplemented by reference TRBV5-6 and TRBJ2-7, the full variable domain reads DAGVTQSPTHLIKTRGQQVTLRCSPKSGHDTVSWYQQALGQGPQFIFQYYEEEERQRGNFPDRFSGHQFPNYSSELNVNALLLGDSALYLCASSQGLTYEQYFGPGTRLTVT.

V usage is TRBV27 and J usage is TRBJ1-2; 10 bases map to TRBD1. Trimming cost V 4 bases and J 5 bases; bases outside gene matches: 7. Germline CDR1 reads MNHEY; CDR2 reads SMNVEV (reference sequence). The CDR3 is made up of 15 amino acids. DNA for the CDR3: TGTGCCAGCAGTTCCCCGGACAGGGGGGTTTATGGCTACACCTTC. Translating it yields CASSSPDRGVYGYTF.

This clonotype was counted ten times or more. This rearrangement joins TRBV6-1 to TRBJ2-2; TRBD1 matches 8 bases. The germline V gene encodes CDR1 MNHNS and CDR2 SASEGT. The ends lost 10 bases at V and 5 bases at J; junction bases unmatched: 12. The CDR3 contains 15 residues. The CDR3 DNA sequence: TGTGCCACCCTCGACAGGGGCGTTAGAACCGGGGAGCTGTTTTTT. Protein sequence: CATLDRGVRTGELFF.